Here is one T cell receptor beta chain with its context. Indicated treatment: about 20 received Ad26.COV2.S at low or high dose, single or two shots; about five received placebo; per-sample allocation not given. At day 63 after the first vaccine or placebo injection, samples were drawn. This Boston cohort included adults aged 18-55 years. CDR1 is SQVTM, CDR2 ANQGSEA, per germline. The junction had 17 bases not matched to a gene; V was cut back by 6 bases and J by 5 bases. The CDR3 totals 16 residues. This sample was included in a study of Ad26.COV2.S vaccination and SARS-CoV-2 variants. Profiled with immunoSEQ multiplex PCR; TCRdb holds only in-frame clones, not every one. Among fewer than 500,000 clones, about 90% were seen once, and the ten largest hold approximately 4.5%.

The sequenced sample was peripheral blood, obtained in a trial of Ad26.COV2.S vaccine versus placebo. The J gene is TRBJ2-5, the V gene TRBV29-1; TRBD2 matches 8 bases. The clonotype was recovered from a person aged 18 to 65 who received the Ad26.COV2.S COVID-19 vaccine or a placebo. The CDR3 DNA is TGCAGCGTCCCCGGGCTAGCGGGCGTTAGGATGGAGACCCAGTACTTC. It codes for CSVPGLAGVRMETQYF.